Listed below are T cell receptor beta chains from one sample, sequenced in a study of blood T cell repertoires in COVID-19. The method was immunoSEQ multiplex PCR; TCRdb's version includes in-frame clones alone and lacks a portion of them. The data hold fewer than 700,000 clones, with roughly nine tenths observed a single time. Sequenced material: peripheral blood. The source is a woman in her forties or fifties with COVID-19, enrolled during active disease. Each CDR3 is given with its conserved first and last residue. A D gene is named only where the DNA matches it firmly. Size is stated for part of the rows, as once, few or many counts, or as a class when the clone is expanded.

clone size: .
J gene: TRBJ2-3
V gene: TRBV13
D gene: TRBD2
CDR3 DNA: TGTGCCAGCAGCCCCGGGACTAGCGGGGGAGATACGCAGTATTTT
CDR3 protein: CASSPGTSGGDTQYF

clone size: .
J gene: TRBJ2-3
V gene: TRBV4-2
D gene: TRBD2
CDR3 DNA: TGTGCCAGCAGCCAAGGGGAAGCGGGGGATACGCAGTATTTT
CDR3 protein: CASSQGEAGDTQYF

clone size: .
J gene: TRBJ1-2
V gene: TRBV6-6
D gene: TRBD1
CDR3 DNA: TGTGCCAGCAGTATACTCCCAGGGGGCTATGGCTACACCTTC
CDR3 protein: CASSILPGGYGYTF

clone size: few
J gene: TRBJ1-2
V gene: TRBV6-6
D gene: .
CDR3 DNA: TGTGCCAGCAGTTACTCCGGGAGAGGCGGTGGGGGTGGCTACACCTTC
CDR3 protein: CASSYSGRGGGGGYTF

clone size: once
J gene: TRBJ2-7
V gene: TRBV30
D gene: TRBD1
CDR3 DNA: TGTGCCTGGAGTGTACTTCCGAGACAGGGCTTC
CDR3 protein: CAWSVLPRQGF

clone size: .
J gene: TRBJ1-2
V gene: TRBV7-9
D gene: .
CDR3 DNA: TGTGCCTTTAACTCGGGGGGCTCTCCTAACTATGGCTACACCTTC
CDR3 protein: CAFNSGGSPNYGYTF

clone size: once
J gene: TRBJ2-1
V gene: TRBV9
D gene: TRBD2
CDR3 DNA: TGTGCCAGCAGCGTTCTAGCGGGGGCCGAGCAGTTCTTC
CDR3 protein: CASSVLAGAEQFF

clone size: once
J gene: TRBJ1-2
V gene: TRBV2
D gene: TRBD1
CDR3 DNA: TGTGCCAGCCTACAGGGGGCCGGCTTCAACTATGGCTACACCTTC
CDR3 protein: CASLQGAGFNYGYTF

clone size: .
J gene: TRBJ2-5
V gene: TRBV5-1
D gene: TRBD1
CDR3 DNA: TGCGCCAGCAGGAGGACAGGGGGATCGGAGACCCAGTACTTC
CDR3 protein: CASRRTGGSETQYF

clone size: .
J gene: TRBJ2-7
V gene: TRBV19
D gene: .
CDR3 DNA: TGTGCCAGTAGTAGCGCAGCGACCTACGAGCAGTACTTC
CDR3 protein: CASSSAATYEQYF

clone size: .
J gene: TRBJ1-4
V gene: TRBV2
D gene: TRBD1
CDR3 DNA: TGTGCCAGCAGTGAATTGGGACAGAGGAATGAAAAACTGTTTTTT
CDR3 protein: CASSELGQRNEKLFF

clone size: .
J gene: TRBJ1-5
V gene: TRBV30
D gene: .
CDR3 DNA: TGTGCCTGGGGGGAGGGGACGGGGTATCAGCCCCAGCATTTT
CDR3 protein: CAWGEGTGYQPQHF

clone size: .
J gene: TRBJ2-7
V gene: TRBV18
D gene: TRBD1
CDR3 DNA: TGTGCCAGCTCACGATCCGGGACAGGGGACGAGCAGTACTTC
CDR3 protein: CASSRSGTGDEQYF

clone size: .
J gene: TRBJ1-2
V gene: TRBV19
D gene: .
CDR3 DNA: TGTGCCAGTAGTTTGGGGCGTCAGGTTCAGTATGGCTACACCTTC
CDR3 protein: CASSLGRQVQYGYTF